This TCR beta chain was found in a study of molecular identifiers for immune sequencing clone quantification. Libraries from naive CD8 cells were generated from about 20,000 to 1,000,000 sorted cells (with 10%, 30% or 50% RNA). TCRdb reprocessed the PCR reads with MiXCR, giving one entry per CDR3 protein. The table has some 93,000 distinct CDR3 sequences, over 20% seen once. This CDR3 is 15 amino acids long. CDR1 and CDR2 from the germline V gene are ENHRY and SYGVKD. Trimming shortened V by 2 bases and J by 0 bases, and 9 bases separated the two germline ends. In the case of this clonotype: Being one base from a much bigger clone, this may be a read error.

The chain links TRBV10-3 to TRBJ2-3, with D uncertain. The clonotype originates from a human donor in good health. Some libraries in this study had Jurkat cell RNA spiked in. Sequenced input: naive CD8+ T cells from blood, with Jurkat cell RNA spiked in. The sample's subset: FACS-sorted CD8+CD4-CCR7+CD45RA+ naive T cells. The CDR3 region has the DNA TGTGCCATCAGTGAGGGCTGCTCTAGCACAGATACGCAGTATTTT. Translating it yields CAISEGCSSTDTQYF.